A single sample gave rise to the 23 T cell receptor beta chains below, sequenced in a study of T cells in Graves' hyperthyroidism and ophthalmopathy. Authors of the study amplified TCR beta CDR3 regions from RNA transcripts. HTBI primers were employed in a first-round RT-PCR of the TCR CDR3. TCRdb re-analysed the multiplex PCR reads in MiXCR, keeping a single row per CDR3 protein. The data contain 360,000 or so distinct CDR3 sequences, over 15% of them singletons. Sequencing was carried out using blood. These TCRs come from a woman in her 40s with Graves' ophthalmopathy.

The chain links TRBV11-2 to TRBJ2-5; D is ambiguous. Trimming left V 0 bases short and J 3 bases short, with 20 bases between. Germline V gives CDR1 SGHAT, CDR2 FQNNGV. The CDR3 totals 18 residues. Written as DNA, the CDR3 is TGTGCCAGCAGCTTAGATAGGTTAGAGAGGATTCTAGAAGAGACCCAGTACTTC. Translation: CASSLDRLERILEETQYF.

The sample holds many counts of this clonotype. CDR3 sequence: CASSTDSYTEAFF. The CDR3, as DNA: TGTGCCAGCAGCACGGACAGTTACACTGAAGCTTTCTTT. The V and J genes are TRBV7-8 and TRBJ1-1; tentative D call: TRBD1 (6 bases). Germline CDR1 reads SGHVS; CDR2 reads FQNEAQ. Trimming took 5 bases from V and 3 from J, leaving 10 bases between them. The CDR3 consists of 13 residues.

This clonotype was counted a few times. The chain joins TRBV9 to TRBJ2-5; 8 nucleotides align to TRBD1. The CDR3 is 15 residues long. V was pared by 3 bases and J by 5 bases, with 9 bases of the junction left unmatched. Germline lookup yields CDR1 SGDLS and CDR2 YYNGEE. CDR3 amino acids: CASSAKDRGKETQYF. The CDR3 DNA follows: TGTGCCAGCAGCGCAAAAGACAGGGGTAAGGAGACCCAGTACTTC.

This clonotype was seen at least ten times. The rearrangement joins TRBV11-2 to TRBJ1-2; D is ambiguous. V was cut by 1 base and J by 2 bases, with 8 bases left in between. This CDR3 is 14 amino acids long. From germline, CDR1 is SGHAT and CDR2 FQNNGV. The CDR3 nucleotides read TGTGCCAGCAGCTTAGGGCGGGGAAACTATGGCTACACCTTC. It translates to CASSLGRGNYGYTF.

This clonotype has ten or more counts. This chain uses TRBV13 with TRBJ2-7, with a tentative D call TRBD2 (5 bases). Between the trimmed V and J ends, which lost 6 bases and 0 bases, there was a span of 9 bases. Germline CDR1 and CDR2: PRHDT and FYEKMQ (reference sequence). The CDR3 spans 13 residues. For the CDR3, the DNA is TGTGCCAGCAGTTCCCGGGACTCCTACGAGCAGTACTTC. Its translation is CASSSRDSYEQYF.

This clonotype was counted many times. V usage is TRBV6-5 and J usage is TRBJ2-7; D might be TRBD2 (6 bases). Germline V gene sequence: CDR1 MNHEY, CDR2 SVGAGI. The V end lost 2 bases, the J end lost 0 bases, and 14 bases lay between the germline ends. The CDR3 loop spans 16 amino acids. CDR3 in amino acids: CASSYGVRDPSYEQYF. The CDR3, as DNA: TGTGCCAGCAGTTACGGGGTGCGGGACCCCTCCTACGAGCAGTACTTC.

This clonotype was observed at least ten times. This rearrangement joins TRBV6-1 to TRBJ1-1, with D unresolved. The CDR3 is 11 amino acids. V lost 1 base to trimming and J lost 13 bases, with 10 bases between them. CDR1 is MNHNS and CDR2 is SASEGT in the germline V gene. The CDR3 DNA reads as TGTGCCAGCAGTGAAGGTCTAATTGGTTTCTTT. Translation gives CASSEGLIGFF.

CDR3 DNA: TGTGCCACCCTCCGACTACAGGACACCTACGAGCAGTACTTC. This encodes CATLRLQDTYEQYF. The chain uses TRBV6-2 or TRBV6-3 and TRBJ2-7; D is possibly TRBD1 or TRBD2 (5 bases each). The germline V gene encodes CDR1 MNHEY and CDR2 SVGEGT. The CDR3 is 14 amino acids. Trimming took 10 bases from V and 2 from J, leaving 18 bases between them.

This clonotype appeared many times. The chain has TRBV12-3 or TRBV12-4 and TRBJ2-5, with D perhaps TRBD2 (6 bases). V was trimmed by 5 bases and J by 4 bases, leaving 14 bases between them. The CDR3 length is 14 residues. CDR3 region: CASSLRRRGETQYF. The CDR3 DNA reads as TGTGCCAGCAGTCTTAGGAGGAGGGGAGAGACCCAGTACTTC.

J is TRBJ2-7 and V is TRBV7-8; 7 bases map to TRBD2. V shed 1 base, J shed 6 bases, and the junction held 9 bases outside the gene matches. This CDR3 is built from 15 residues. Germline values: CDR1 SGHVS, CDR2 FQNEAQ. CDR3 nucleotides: TGTGCCAGCAGCTTAGGTGGGGGAGGGCCCGGCGAGCAGTACTTC. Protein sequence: CASSLGGGGPGEQYF. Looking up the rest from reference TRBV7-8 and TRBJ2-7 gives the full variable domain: GAGVSQSPRYKVAKRGQDVALRCDPISGHVSLFWYQQALGQGPEFLTYFQNEAQLDKSGLPSDRFFAERPEGSVSTLKIQRTQQEDSAVYLCASSLGGGGPGEQYFGPGTRLTVT.

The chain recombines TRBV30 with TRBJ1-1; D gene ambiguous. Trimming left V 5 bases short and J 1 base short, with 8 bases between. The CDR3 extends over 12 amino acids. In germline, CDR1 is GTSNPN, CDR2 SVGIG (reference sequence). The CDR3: CAWGEPNTEAFF. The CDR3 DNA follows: TGTGCCTGGGGCGAGCCGAACACTGAAGCTTTCTTT.

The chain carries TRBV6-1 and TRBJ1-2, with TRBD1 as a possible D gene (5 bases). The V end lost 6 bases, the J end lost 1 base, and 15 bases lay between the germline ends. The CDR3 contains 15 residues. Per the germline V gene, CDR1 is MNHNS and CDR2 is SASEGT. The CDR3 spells CASRGRRKLNYGYTF. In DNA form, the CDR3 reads TGTGCCAGCAGGGGGCGGAGGAAACTTAACTATGGCTACACCTTC.

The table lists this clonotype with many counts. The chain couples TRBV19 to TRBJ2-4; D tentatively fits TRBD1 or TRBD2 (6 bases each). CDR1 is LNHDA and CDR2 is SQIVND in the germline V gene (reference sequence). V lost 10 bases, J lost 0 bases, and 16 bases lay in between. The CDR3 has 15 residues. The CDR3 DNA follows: TGTGCCACCCAAGGAGGGGGACTAGCCAAAAACATTCAGTACTTC. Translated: CATQGGGLAKNIQYF. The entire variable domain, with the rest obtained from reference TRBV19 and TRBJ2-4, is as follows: DGGITQSPKYLFRKEGQNVTLSCEQNLNHDAMYWYRQDPGQGLRLIYYSQIVNDFQKGDIAEGYSVSREKKESFPLTVTSAQKNPTAFYLCATQGGGLAKNIQYFGAGTRLSVL.

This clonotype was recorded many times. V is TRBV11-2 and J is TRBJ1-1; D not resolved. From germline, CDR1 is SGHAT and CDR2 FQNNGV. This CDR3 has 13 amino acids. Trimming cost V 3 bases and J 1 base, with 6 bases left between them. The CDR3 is CASSFQANTEAFF. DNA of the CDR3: TGTGCCAGCAGCTTTCAGGCGAACACTGAAGCTTTCTTT.

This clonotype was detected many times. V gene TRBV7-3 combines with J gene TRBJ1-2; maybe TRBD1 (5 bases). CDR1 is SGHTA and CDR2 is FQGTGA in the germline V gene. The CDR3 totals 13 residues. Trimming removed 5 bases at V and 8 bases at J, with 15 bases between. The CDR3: CASSTGTERGYTF. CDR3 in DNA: TGTGCCAGCAGCACCGGGACGGAACGCGGCTACACCTTC.

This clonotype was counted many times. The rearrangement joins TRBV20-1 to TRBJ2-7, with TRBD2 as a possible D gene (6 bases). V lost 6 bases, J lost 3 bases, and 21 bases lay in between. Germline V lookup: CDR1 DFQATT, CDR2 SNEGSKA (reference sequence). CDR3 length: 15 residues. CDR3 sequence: CSASVALDYFYEQYF. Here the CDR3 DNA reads TGCAGTGCCAGCGTAGCCCTGGACTACTTCTACGAGCAGTACTTC.

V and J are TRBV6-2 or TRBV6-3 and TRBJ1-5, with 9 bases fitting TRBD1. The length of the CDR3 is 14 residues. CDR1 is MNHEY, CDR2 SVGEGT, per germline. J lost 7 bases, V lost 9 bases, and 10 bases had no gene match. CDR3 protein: CASGQGIRLQPQHF. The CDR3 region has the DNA TGTGCCAGTGGACAGGGGATTCGGCTACAGCCCCAGCATTTT.

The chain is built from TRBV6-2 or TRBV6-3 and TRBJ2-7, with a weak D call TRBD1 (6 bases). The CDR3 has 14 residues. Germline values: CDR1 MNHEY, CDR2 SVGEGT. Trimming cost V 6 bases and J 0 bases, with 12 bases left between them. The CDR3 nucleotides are TGTGCCAGCAGAACGACGGACAGCTCCTACGAGCAGTACTTC. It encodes CASRTTDSSYEQYF.

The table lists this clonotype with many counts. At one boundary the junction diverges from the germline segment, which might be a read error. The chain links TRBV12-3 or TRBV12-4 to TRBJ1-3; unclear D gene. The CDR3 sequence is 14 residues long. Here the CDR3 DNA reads TGTGCCAGCAGGGGTCCGGGATCTGGAACCACCATATATTTT. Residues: CASRGPGSGTTIYF.

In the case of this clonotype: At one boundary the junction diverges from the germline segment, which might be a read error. The CDR3 sequence: CVISAGLAGDYEQYF. DNA of the CDR3: TGTGTCATCAGTGCCGGACTAGCGGGGGACTACGAGCAGTACTTC. The chain recombines TRBV10-3 with TRBJ2-7; 13 positions match TRBD2. CDR1 ENHRY and CDR2 SYGVKD come from the germline V gene. CDR3 length equals 15 residues.

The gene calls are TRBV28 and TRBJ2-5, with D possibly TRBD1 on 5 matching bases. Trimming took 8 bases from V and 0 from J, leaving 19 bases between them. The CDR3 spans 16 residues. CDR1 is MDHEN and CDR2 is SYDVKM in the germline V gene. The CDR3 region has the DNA TGTGCCAGCCACGGTGGGGCAGTGGGTTACCAAGAGACCCAGTACTTC. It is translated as CASHGGAVGYQETQYF.

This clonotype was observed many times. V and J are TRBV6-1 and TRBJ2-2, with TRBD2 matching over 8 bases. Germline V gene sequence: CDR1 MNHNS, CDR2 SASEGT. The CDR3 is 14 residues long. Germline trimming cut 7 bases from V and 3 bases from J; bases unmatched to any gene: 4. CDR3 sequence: CASIGRVDTGELFF. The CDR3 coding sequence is TGTGCCAGCATCGGGAGGGTGGACACCGGGGAGCTGTTTTTT.

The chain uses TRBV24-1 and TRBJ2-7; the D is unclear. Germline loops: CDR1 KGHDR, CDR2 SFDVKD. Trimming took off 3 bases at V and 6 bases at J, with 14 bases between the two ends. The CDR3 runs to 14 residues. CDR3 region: CATSDPNPAGEQYF. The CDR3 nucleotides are TGTGCCACCAGTGATCCTAACCCCGCTGGCGAGCAGTACTTC.